This TCR beta chain was observed in a study of human T cells and chemical hapten exposure. About the research overall: TCR yield per sample varied, mainly due to pooled library volumes. Whole-study results and caveats: Having alopecia, donors may respond immunologically unlike healthy people.

In the library, unique molecular identifiers were attached to individual cDNA molecules. TCRdb called the RACE reads again in MiXCR, with one record for every CDR3 protein. The sample records approximately 370,000 distinct CDR3 sequences, about 5.4% being singletons. As for this clonotype: Its antigen is currently unknown.

Time point denoted: pre-sensitization, week 0. The treatment: therapeutic diphenylcyclopropenone sensitization with weekly scalp DPC. Looked up from germline, CDR1 is LGHNA and CDR2 is YNFKEQ. This CDR3 is 15 amino acids long. The germline V and J ends were trimmed by 0 bases and 0 bases, with 8 bases remaining between them. The sequence was collected from a woman younger than 35 with alopecia areata. Some clones in this sample may be carry-over from other donors' samples. This specimen consisted of whole blood, obtained in connection with sensitization to the hapten diphenylcyclopropenone (DPC). The chain links TRBV4-2 to TRBJ1-2; D gene ambiguous. CDR3 sequence: CASSQDPEANYGYTF. CDR3 bases: TGTGCCAGCAGCCAAGACCCTGAGGCTAACTATGGCTACACCTTC.